Reported below is one T cell receptor beta chain. Construction of TCR beta libraries relied on iRepertoire HTBI primers and on Arm-PCR targeting CDR3 regions. TCRdb reanalysed the multiplex PCR reads using MiXCR and keeps one entry per CDR3 protein. This sample has roughly 610,000 distinct CDR3 sequences, with roughly 15% found just once. Germline CDR1 and CDR2: LGHDT and YNNKEL (reference sequence). The CDR3 is made up of 14 amino acids. After removal of 2 bases from V and 7 bases from J, the junction contained 7 bases not matched to a gene. This specimen belongs to a study of regulatory T cells in long-lasting Graves disease. Time point indicated: newly diagnosed GD, antithyroid drugs for less than 3 months. The TCR library was prepared using RNA isolated from PBMCs. The same data also contributed to another study, on T cells in Graves' hyperthyroidism and ophthalmopathy.

Sequencing was performed on peripheral blood mononuclear cells (PBMCs), taken at new diagnosis, from a patient treated with antithyroid drugs. The chain recombines TRBV3-1 with TRBJ2-7; 8 bases line up with TRBD2. The source is a woman in her twenties or thirties with Graves disease. In DNA form, the CDR3 reads TGTGCCAGCAGCCAACGGTCGGGAGGGCGGGAGCAGTACTTC. Translation: CASSQRSGGREQYF.